These T cell receptor beta chains were read from a single sample in a study of blood T cell repertoires in COVID-19. Profiling relied on immunoSEQ multiplex PCR, and the TCRdb table lists in-frame clones only, not all of them. The sample includes 50,000 to 70,000 clones, around 84% of them seen just once. The sample was peripheral blood. These receptors all stem from a woman aged 55-70 years with acute or convalescent COVID-19. CDR3s include the opening cysteine and the closing phenylalanine or tryptophan. Fields, in order: CDR3 length, clone size, J gene, D gene, V gene, CDR3 protein, CDR3 DNA. A D gene is named only where the DNA matches it firmly. Size is omitted from some rows. Given values are once, few, many or a class for expanded clones.

len: 14
abundance: NA
j_gene: TRBJ1-6
d_gene: NA
v_gene: TRBV7-9
CDR3aa: CASSSQAGLTPLHF
CDR3nt: TGTGCCAGCAGTTCCCAAGCAGGGCTGACACCCCTCCACTTT

len: 15
abundance: NA
j_gene: TRBJ1-1
d_gene: NA
v_gene: TRBV7-3
CDR3aa: CASSPSGGARTEAFF
CDR3nt: TGTGCCAGCAGCCCATCGGGGGGGGCCCGAACTGAAGCTTTCTTT

len: 14
abundance: NA
j_gene: TRBJ1-1
d_gene: NA
v_gene: TRBV6-5
CDR3aa: CASSFAAKNTEAFF
CDR3nt: TGTGCCAGCAGTTTCGCGGCCAAAAACACTGAAGCTTTCTTT

len: 15
abundance: NA
j_gene: TRBJ2-7
d_gene: NA
v_gene: TRBV6-5
CDR3aa: CASRIEQGGSYEQYF
CDR3nt: TGTGCCAGCAGGATAGAGCAGGGGGGCTCCTACGAGCAGTACTTC

len: 14
abundance: NA
j_gene: TRBJ2-1
d_gene: TRBD2
v_gene: TRBV19
CDR3aa: CASSIQRGGDEQFF
CDR3nt: TGTGCCAGTAGTATACAGCGGGGGGGCGATGAGCAGTTCTTC

len: 13
abundance: NA
j_gene: TRBJ1-1
d_gene: TRBD1
v_gene: TRBV2
CDR3aa: CASRGQPNTEAFF
CDR3nt: TGTGCCAGCAGGGGACAGCCGAACACTGAAGCTTTCTTT

len: 16
abundance: NA
j_gene: TRBJ1-1
d_gene: TRBD1
v_gene: TRBV5-1
CDR3aa: CASSLVTGTGNAEAFF
CDR3nt: TGCGCCAGCAGCTTGGTAACCGGGACAGGGAACGCTGAAGCTTTCTTT

len: 15
abundance: NA
j_gene: TRBJ2-1
d_gene: NA
v_gene: TRBV5-1
CDR3aa: CASSLEPGSYNEQFF
CDR3nt: TGCGCCAGCAGCTTGGAGCCGGGTTCCTACAATGAGCAGTTCTTC

len: 14
abundance: NA
j_gene: TRBJ2-7
d_gene: NA
v_gene: TRBV6-6
CDR3aa: CASAKAGTNYEQYF
CDR3nt: TGTGCCAGCGCCAAAGCCGGGACAAACTACGAGCAGTACTTC

len: 14
abundance: few
j_gene: TRBJ1-1
d_gene: NA
v_gene: TRBV6-5
CDR3aa: CASRPQGPKTEAFF
CDR3nt: TGTGCCAGCAGGCCACAGGGCCCGAAAACTGAAGCTTTCTTT

len: 12
abundance: once
j_gene: TRBJ1-2
d_gene: NA
v_gene: TRBV3-1/TRBV3-2
CDR3aa: CASSQERRGYTF
CDR3nt: TGTGCCAGCAGCCAAGAGAGGAGAGGCTACACCTTC

len: 16
abundance: few
j_gene: TRBJ2-1
d_gene: TRBD1
v_gene: TRBV18
CDR3aa: CASSSPRDRVNSRPFF
CDR3nt: TGTGCCAGCTCCTCCCCCCGGGACAGGGTCAACTCGCGTCCGTTCTTC

len: 13
abundance: NA
j_gene: TRBJ1-3
d_gene: NA
v_gene: TRBV7-9
CDR3aa: CASSLAAGNTIYF
CDR3nt: TGTGCCAGCAGCTTAGCGGCCGGGAACACCATATATTTT

len: 14
abundance: NA
j_gene: TRBJ1-3
d_gene: NA
v_gene: TRBV19
CDR3aa: CASSISVSGNTIYF
CDR3nt: TGTGCCAGTAGTATATCGGTCTCTGGAAACACCATATATTTT

len: 14
abundance: once
j_gene: TRBJ1-4
d_gene: TRBD1
v_gene: TRBV9
CDR3aa: CASSLGTGGEKLFF
CDR3nt: TGTGCCAGCAGTCTAGGGACAGGGGGTGAAAAACTGTTTTTT

len: 14
abundance: NA
j_gene: TRBJ2-3
d_gene: TRBD2
v_gene: TRBV20-1
CDR3aa: CSASLSGGIDTQYF
CDR3nt: TGCAGTGCTAGTCTTAGCGGGGGGATAGATACGCAGTATTTT

len: 12
abundance: NA
j_gene: TRBJ1-2
d_gene: NA
v_gene: TRBV11-2
CDR3aa: CASSSLRQASTF
CDR3nt: TGTGCCAGCAGCTCCCTTAGACAAGCTTCTACCTTC

len: 17
abundance: few
j_gene: TRBJ2-7
d_gene: TRBD2
v_gene: TRBV19
CDR3aa: CASSRTASGGLSYEQYF
CDR3nt: TGTGCCAGTAGTAGGACGGCTAGCGGGGGACTCTCGTACGAGCAGTACTTC

len: 14
abundance: NA
j_gene: TRBJ1-2
d_gene: TRBD1
v_gene: TRBV5-6
CDR3aa: CASSMDRAFYGYTF
CDR3nt: TGTGCCAGCAGCATGGACAGGGCTTTCTATGGCTACACCTTC

len: 11
abundance: NA
j_gene: TRBJ1-3
d_gene: TRBD1
v_gene: TRBV6-6
CDR3aa: CASSDRDREYF
CDR3nt: TGTGCCAGCAGTGACAGGGACAGGGAGTATTTT

len: 15
abundance: NA
j_gene: TRBJ2-1
d_gene: TRBD2
v_gene: TRBV6-1
CDR3aa: CASSELGTSGNEQFF
CDR3nt: TGTGCCAGCAGTGAGTTGGGGACTAGCGGGAATGAGCAGTTCTTC

len: 15
abundance: NA
j_gene: TRBJ2-5
d_gene: TRBD1
v_gene: TRBV13
CDR3aa: CASSLAGTGFQTQYF
CDR3nt: TGTGCCAGCAGCTTAGCCGGGACAGGGTTTCAGACCCAGTACTTC

len: 13
abundance: NA
j_gene: TRBJ2-3
d_gene: NA
v_gene: TRBV24-1
CDR3aa: CATSDPGTDTQYF
CDR3nt: TGTGCCACCAGTGATCCTGGCACAGATACGCAGTATTTT

len: 18
abundance: NA
j_gene: TRBJ1-1
d_gene: TRBD1
v_gene: TRBV5-4
CDR3aa: CASSFPGQGLGVNTEAFF
CDR3nt: TGTGCCAGCAGCTTCCCGGGACAGGGTCTAGGGGTGAACACTGAAGCTTTCTTT

len: 15
abundance: few
j_gene: TRBJ1-6
d_gene: NA
v_gene: TRBV9
CDR3aa: CASSRESSYNSPLHF
CDR3nt: TGTGCCAGCAGCAGGGAGAGCTCCTATAATTCACCCCTCCACTTT

len: 15
abundance: few
j_gene: TRBJ1-1
d_gene: NA
v_gene: TRBV5-1
CDR3aa: CASSPTLNSNTEAFF
CDR3nt: TGCGCCAGCAGCCCTACCCTAAACTCAAACACTGAAGCTTTCTTT

len: 14
abundance: NA
j_gene: TRBJ1-2
d_gene: NA
v_gene: TRBV6-5
CDR3aa: CASSYTQASYGYTF
CDR3nt: TGTGCCAGCAGTTACACGCAGGCCAGTTATGGCTACACCTTC

len: 18
abundance: NA
j_gene: TRBJ2-3
d_gene: NA
v_gene: TRBV5-5
CDR3aa: CASSLEPSDRISTDTQYF
CDR3nt: TGTGCCAGCAGCTTGGAGCCGTCGGACAGAATTTCCACAGATACGCAGTATTTT

len: 19
abundance: NA
j_gene: TRBJ1-4
d_gene: TRBD1
v_gene: TRBV7-8
CDR3aa: CASSLVFLGGQGHEEKLFF
CDR3nt: TGTGCCAGCAGCTTAGTATTTTTGGGCGGACAGGGTCATGAAGAAAAACTGTTTTTT

len: 16
abundance: NA
j_gene: TRBJ1-1
d_gene: TRBD1
v_gene: TRBV27
CDR3aa: CASSLRTGSMNTEAFF
CDR3nt: TGTGCCAGCAGTTTACGGACAGGGTCCATGAACACTGAAGCTTTCTTT

len: 18
abundance: NA
j_gene: TRBJ2-7
d_gene: TRBD2
v_gene: TRBV2
CDR3aa: CASRTGTSGGRSSYEQYF
CDR3nt: TGTGCCAGCAGAACCGGGACTAGCGGGGGGCGAAGCTCCTACGAGCAGTACTTC

len: 16
abundance: NA
j_gene: TRBJ2-2
d_gene: TRBD1
v_gene: TRBV10-3
CDR3aa: CAISAAGQGAGGELFF
CDR3nt: TGTGCCATCAGTGCCGCCGGACAGGGGGCGGGCGGGGAGCTGTTTTTT

len: 17
abundance: NA
j_gene: TRBJ1-5
d_gene: TRBD1
v_gene: TRBV7-9
CDR3aa: CASSLEKMAGGLSPQHF
CDR3nt: TGTGCCAGCAGCTTAGAAAAAATGGCAGGGGGCTTGTCGCCCCAGCATTTT

len: 18
abundance: NA
j_gene: TRBJ2-7
d_gene: TRBD2
v_gene: TRBV4-1
CDR3aa: CASSFTSGGYEGSYEQYF
CDR3nt: TGCGCCAGCAGCTTTACTAGCGGGGGCTACGAGGGCTCCTACGAGCAGTACTTC

len: 15
abundance: NA
j_gene: TRBJ2-2
d_gene: TRBD1
v_gene: TRBV5-4
CDR3aa: CASSLQGAGTGELFF
CDR3nt: TGTGCCAGCAGCTTACAGGGGGCCGGCACCGGGGAGCTGTTTTTT

len: 16
abundance: NA
j_gene: TRBJ2-1
d_gene: NA
v_gene: TRBV9
CDR3aa: CASSRLGGHSYNEQFF
CDR3nt: TGTGCCAGCAGCAGGTTGGGGGGTCACTCCTACAATGAGCAGTTCTTC

len: 13
abundance: NA
j_gene: TRBJ1-2
d_gene: NA
v_gene: TRBV4-1
CDR3aa: CASSQDQGYGYTF
CDR3nt: TGCGCCAGCAGCCAAGATCAGGGGTATGGCTACACCTTC

len: 15
abundance: NA
j_gene: TRBJ1-2
d_gene: NA
v_gene: TRBV5-4
CDR3aa: CASSQGYGNNYGYTF
CDR3nt: TGTGCCAGCAGCCAGGGGTACGGCAATAACTATGGCTACACCTTC

len: 12
abundance: NA
j_gene: TRBJ2-3
d_gene: NA
v_gene: TRBV12-3/TRBV12-4
CDR3aa: CASSYQGDTQYF
CDR3nt: TGTGCCAGCAGTTACCAGGGGGATACGCAGTATTTT

len: 16
abundance: NA
j_gene: TRBJ2-1
d_gene: NA
v_gene: TRBV3-1/TRBV3-2
CDR3aa: CASSPPRVGSYNEQFF
CDR3nt: TGTGCCAGCAGCCCCCCGCGGGTTGGATCCTACAATGAGCAGTTCTTC

len: 14
abundance: once
j_gene: TRBJ2-2
d_gene: NA
v_gene: TRBV6-2/TRBV6-3
CDR3aa: CASSPDSNTGELFF
CDR3nt: TGTGCCAGCAGCCCTGACAGCAACACCGGGGAGCTGTTTTTT

len: 16
abundance: NA
j_gene: TRBJ2-1
d_gene: TRBD2
v_gene: TRBV5-1
CDR3aa: CASSLSAGLAGGEQFF
CDR3nt: TGCGCCAGCAGCTTGTCGGCTGGGCTAGCGGGGGGAGAGCAGTTCTTC

len: 16
abundance: NA
j_gene: TRBJ2-1
d_gene: NA
v_gene: TRBV4-1
CDR3aa: CASSQSQGSSYNEQFF
CDR3nt: TGCGCCAGCAGCCAGTCCCAGGGAAGCTCCTACAATGAGCAGTTCTTC

len: 15
abundance: NA
j_gene: TRBJ1-4
d_gene: NA
v_gene: TRBV5-1
CDR3aa: CASSPSGRGDEKLFF
CDR3nt: TGCGCCAGCAGTCCATCCGGCAGGGGTGATGAAAAACTGTTTTTT

len: 14
abundance: NA
j_gene: TRBJ2-2
d_gene: NA
v_gene: TRBV9
CDR3aa: CASSVGQSTGELFF
CDR3nt: TGTGCCAGCAGCGTAGGACAGTCCACCGGGGAGCTGTTTTTT

len: 14
abundance: NA
j_gene: TRBJ1-6
d_gene: NA
v_gene: TRBV30
CDR3aa: CAWSLGGLASPLHF
CDR3nt: TGTGCCTGGAGCCTCGGGGGGCTGGCTTCACCCCTCCACTTT

len: 15
abundance: NA
j_gene: TRBJ1-4
d_gene: NA
v_gene: TRBV21-1
CDR3aa: CASSKVMGFNEKLFF
CDR3nt: TGTGCCAGCAGCAAAGTAATGGGCTTCAATGAAAAACTGTTTTTT

len: 13
abundance: NA
j_gene: TRBJ2-7
d_gene: TRBD1
v_gene: TRBV10-2
CDR3aa: CASTGTGPYEQYF
CDR3nt: TGCGCCAGCACCGGGACAGGGCCCTACGAGCAGTACTTC

len: 15
abundance: NA
j_gene: TRBJ2-2
d_gene: TRBD2
v_gene: TRBV3-1/TRBV3-2
CDR3aa: CASSPGLADTGELFF
CDR3nt: TGTGCCAGCAGCCCCGGACTAGCGGACACCGGGGAGCTGTTTTTT

len: 14
abundance: NA
j_gene: TRBJ2-7
d_gene: TRBD2
v_gene: TRBV9
CDR3aa: CASSVRAGQGEQYF
CDR3nt: TGTGCCAGCAGCGTTCGAGCGGGGCAGGGCGAGCAGTACTTC

len: 14
abundance: NA
j_gene: TRBJ2-1
d_gene: TRBD2
v_gene: TRBV3-1/TRBV3-2
CDR3aa: CASGRGALLNEQFF
CDR3nt: TGTGCCAGCGGGCGGGGGGCCTTATTGAATGAGCAGTTCTTC

len: 14
abundance: NA
j_gene: TRBJ2-1
d_gene: TRBD2
v_gene: TRBV4-2
CDR3aa: CASSSTGTINEQFF
CDR3nt: TGTGCCAGCAGCTCCACCGGGACTATCAATGAGCAGTTCTTC

len: 13
abundance: NA
j_gene: TRBJ1-1
d_gene: NA
v_gene: TRBV6-5
CDR3aa: CASKMDSNTEAFF
CDR3nt: TGTGCCAGCAAAATGGACAGCAACACTGAAGCTTTCTTT

len: 16
abundance: NA
j_gene: TRBJ1-4
d_gene: NA
v_gene: TRBV19
CDR3aa: CASKGRGLRSNEKLFF
CDR3nt: TGTGCCAGTAAAGGAAGGGGGTTGCGATCTAATGAAAAACTGTTTTTT

len: 15
abundance: NA
j_gene: TRBJ1-5
d_gene: TRBD1
v_gene: TRBV6-5
CDR3aa: CASRLQGAGNQPQHF
CDR3nt: TGTGCCAGCAGATTACAGGGGGCAGGCAATCAGCCCCAGCATTTT

len: 14
abundance: NA
j_gene: TRBJ1-2
d_gene: NA
v_gene: TRBV20-1
CDR3aa: CSASRGEGVYGYTF
CDR3nt: TGCAGTGCTAGTCGGGGGGAAGGGGTCTATGGCTACACCTTC

len: 13
abundance: NA
j_gene: TRBJ1-4
d_gene: TRBD1
v_gene: TRBV4-2
CDR3aa: CASTQGTNEKLFF
CDR3nt: TGTGCCAGCACACAGGGGACTAATGAAAAACTGTTTTTT